A selection of T cell receptor beta chains follows, all from one sample in a study of cytomegalovirus exposure and HLA in healthy donors. Produced via immunoSEQ multiplex PCR; TCRdb's table is partial and in-frame only. The sample includes about 180,000 clones, about four fifths of them seen just once. Material for sequencing was PBMCs. These receptors all come from a woman between 18 and 29 years old in good health and CMV-seropositive. Both conserved end residues are trimmed from each CDR3.

J | V | CDR3
TRBJ2-7 | TRBV5-6 | ASSRRQGSSAY
TRBJ2-7 | TRBV6-5 | ASSYSFGQGSYEQY
TRBJ1-1 | TRBV7-2 | ASSLADTENTEAF
TRBJ1-5 | TRBV19 | ASRGPESQPQH
TRBJ1-2 | TRBV6-5 | ASTRDKSYGYT
TRBJ1-5 | TRBV7-2 | ASSPFLNQPQH
TRBJ2-2 | TRBV4-2 | ASSGRGDFNTGELF
TRBJ2-2 | TRBV5-1 | ASRANEGVPGELF
TRBJ2-1 | TRBV15 | ATSRVPGGTYNEQF
TRBJ1-4 | TRBV18 | ASSPRQNEKLF
TRBJ2-1 | TRBV5-4 | ASFTGGSSSYNEQF
TRBJ2-7 | TRBV2 | ASSSGTSGGIEQY
TRBJ1-6 | TRBV7-2 | ASSQRQGSNSPLH
TRBJ2-7 | TRBV11-1 | ASSQRTTGGLDEQY
TRBJ1-1 | TRBV7-3 | ASSYTRNTEAF
TRBJ2-7 | TRBV19 | ASSDSSSYEQY
TRBJ2-5 | TRBV19 | ASSRGVETQY
TRBJ1-2 | TRBV6-1 | ASSEALGRAGYGYT
TRBJ2-5 | TRBV27 | ASSPIMYPSGETQY
TRBJ2-7 | TRBV15 | AAGDFGYEQY
TRBJ2-2 | TRBV27 | ASSFPQPGQGAFRAGELF
TRBJ2-2 | TRBV2 | AIPGGRTGELF
TRBJ2-5 | TRBV11-2 | ASSGGQGDMSGTQY
TRBJ2-5 | TRBV6-5 | ASKVGLAGETQY
TRBJ2-7 | TRBV2 | ASRGSASGGGYEQY
TRBJ1-1 | TRBV14 | ASERPTTDTEAF
TRBJ1-2 | TRBV7-8 | ASSLGGSNWDGYT
TRBJ2-3 | TRBV10-3 | AIRGGPGSGGTDTQY
TRBJ2-3 | TRBV5-4 | ASSWEADTQY
TRBJ1-3 | TRBV25-1 | ASSEDRGGLAGNTIY
. | TRBV27 | ASHAGGVGSEQY
TRBJ1-1 | TRBV27 | ASSPPGRVRRLLEAF
TRBJ1-1 | TRBV10-2 | AGRGGVEAF
TRBJ2-3 | TRBV5-1 | ASSLGPIRGTDTQY
TRBJ2-1 | TRBV29-1 | SVEGGQGFEQF
TRBJ1-5 | TRBV7-9 | ASSFGGDNQH
TRBJ1-5 | TRBV6-5 | ASSGPGQGEPQH
TRBJ2-3 | TRBV6-4 | ASSAGQGADTQY
TRBJ1-4 | TRBV7-6 | ASSFAEKLF
TRBJ2-7 | TRBV27 | ASSLSRSYEQY
TRBJ1-2 | TRBV7-9 | SSTFGGLTGANYGYT
TRBJ1-3 | TRBV28 | ASSLNPGSSGNTIY
TRBJ1-6 | TRBV28 | ASSLGGLLSSPLH
TRBJ1-1 | TRBV19 | ASSISLNTEAF
TRBJ2-1 | TRBV19 | AGGDYNEQF
TRBJ1-2 | TRBV2 | ANSSSGGDGGYT